These T cell receptor beta chains were read from a single sample in a study of T cells in Graves' hyperthyroidism and ophthalmopathy. TCRdb ran MiXCR on the multiplex PCR reads and lists one entry per CDR3 protein. The table has hundreds of thousands of distinct CDR3 sequences, roughly 14% seen once. The specimen sequenced was blood. The receptors were sampled from a woman aged 18-29 years with Graves' hyperthyroidism. CDR3s include the opening cysteine and the closing phenylalanine or tryptophan. A D gene is named only where the DNA matches it firmly. Rows give clone size only sometimes, using once, few, many, or a class for an expanded clone.

clone_size	v_call	j_call	d_call	cdr3_aa	cdr3_nt
many	TRBV29-1	TRBJ1-2	NA	CSASGYGYTF	TGCAGCGCCTCAGGGTATGGCTACACCTTC
many	TRBV24-1	TRBJ1-5	NA	CATSDFAPGPQHF	TGTGCCACCAGTGATTTTGCCCCTGGGCCCCAGCATTTT
many	TRBV20-1	TRBJ2-1	TRBD2	CSARTREGPSYNEQFF	TGCAGTGCTAGAACTAGGGAGGGCCCTTCCTACAATGAGCAGTTCTTC
many	TRBV12-3/TRBV12-4	TRBJ1-5	NA	CASSLAGGQPQHF	TGTGCCAGCAGTTTGGCGGGAGGCCAGCCCCAGCATTTT
NA	TRBV28	TRBJ1-5	TRBD1	CASSISRGLRLEGNQPQHF	TGTGCCAGCAGCATCAGCAGGGGGCTACGACTCGAGGGAAATCAGCCCCAGCATTTT
many	TRBV5-6	TRBJ2-3	TRBD1	CASSEPGQGGDTQYF	TGTGCCAGCAGCGAACCGGGACAGGGAGGAGATACGCAGTATTTT
NA	TRBV12-3/TRBV12-4	TRBJ2-1	TRBD2	CASSLERGGQVWVDEQFF	TGTGCCAGCAGTTTGGAGCGGGGGGGCCAGGTATGGGTGGATGAGCAGTTCTTC
many	TRBV5-1	TRBJ2-1	TRBD2	CASSLSTSGRSRSSYNEQFF	TGCGCCAGCAGCCTCTCGACTAGCGGGCGTTCCAGAAGCTCCTACAATGAGCAGTTCTTC
many	TRBV6-1	TRBJ1-1	NA	CASSAVGTEAFF	TGTGCCAGCAGTGCTGTGGGCACTGAAGCTTTCTTT
many	TRBV7-2	TRBJ1-5	TRBD1	CASSYGQVGNQPQHF	TGTGCCAGCAGCTACGGACAGGTCGGGAATCAGCCCCAGCATTTT
many	TRBV6-1	TRBJ2-5	TRBD2	CASRKPLAETQYF	TGTGCCAGCAGGAAGCCACTAGCGGAGACCCAGTACTTC
NA	TRBV4-1	TRBJ2-3	TRBD2	CASSQDYRLAGGSDTQYF	TGCGCCAGCAGCCAAGATTATCGACTAGCGGGAGGTTCGGATACGCAGTATTTT
many	TRBV3-1	TRBJ2-2	NA	CASSRSEYSGELFF	TGTGCCAGCAGCCGGAGCGAGTATTCCGGGGAGCTGTTTTTT
many	TRBV20-1	TRBJ2-1	TRBD2	CSAREPSGRSSYNEQFF	TGCAGTGCTAGAGAACCCAGCGGGAGGAGCTCCTACAATGAGCAGTTCTTC
many	TRBV12-3/TRBV12-4	TRBJ2-2	NA	CASSLGTGTGELFF	TGTGCCAGCAGTTTAGGCACGGGGACCGGGGAGCTGTTTTTT
NA	TRBV15	TRBJ2-7	TRBD1	CATSRESRDRAYEQYF	TGTGCCACCAGCAGAGAGAGTAGGGACAGAGCCTACGAGCAGTACTTC
many	TRBV7-9	TRBJ2-5	NA	CASSFDPLRETQYF	TGTGCCAGCAGCTTTGACCCCCTGCGAGAGACCCAGTACTTC
NA	TRBV5-1	TRBJ2-1	NA	CASSSLGREQFF	TGCGCCAGCAGCTCCCTGGGGCGTGAGCAGTTCTTC
NA	TRBV6-1	TRBJ2-1	NA	CASSCGGPSYNEQFF	TGTGCCAGCAGTTGCGGGGGCCCCTCCTACAATGAGCAGTTCTTC
NA	TRBV5-1	TRBJ2-7	TRBD2	CASSPGTSGRNEQYF	TGCGCCAGCAGCCCAGGGACTAGCGGGAGGAATGAGCAGTACTTC
few	TRBV7-3	TRBJ2-1	TRBD2	CASSLYLAGVLNEQFF	TGTGCCAGCAGCCTTTACTTAGCGGGAGTCTTGAATGAGCAGTTCTTC
few	TRBV5-1	TRBJ2-1	NA	CASSSSDGSSYNEQFF	TGCGCCAGCAGCTCCTCGGACGGCAGCTCCTACAATGAGCAGTTCTTC